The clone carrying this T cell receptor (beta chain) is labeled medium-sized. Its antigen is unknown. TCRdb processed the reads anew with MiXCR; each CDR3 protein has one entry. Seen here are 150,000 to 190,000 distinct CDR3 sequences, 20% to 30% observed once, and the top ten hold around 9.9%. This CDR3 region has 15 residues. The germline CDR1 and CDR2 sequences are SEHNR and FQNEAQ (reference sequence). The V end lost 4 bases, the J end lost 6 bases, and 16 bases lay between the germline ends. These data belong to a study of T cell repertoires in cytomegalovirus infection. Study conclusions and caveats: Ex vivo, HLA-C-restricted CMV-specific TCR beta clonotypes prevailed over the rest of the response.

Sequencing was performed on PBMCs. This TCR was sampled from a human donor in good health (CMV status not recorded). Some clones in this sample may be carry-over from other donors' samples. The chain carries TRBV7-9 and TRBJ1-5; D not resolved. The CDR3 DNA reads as TGTGCCAGCAGCTCTGATCATGGGCAGATTCAGCCCCAGCATTTT. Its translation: CASSSDHGQIQPQHF.